This record covers a single T cell receptor (beta chain). The antigen remains undetermined. Molecular barcoding with unique molecular identifiers was used for the TCRbeta library. Using its own MiXCR run on the PCR reads, TCRdb lists one record per CDR3 protein. This sample has hundreds of thousands of distinct CDR3 sequences, with 23% found just once. The data are from a study of T-cell reconstitution after alpha-beta-depleted transplantation in children. Study results and caveats: Counts and diversity of T cells one year after transplant came mostly from newly produced T cells. At day 60, the high TCRbeta diversity found in some patients originated from recipient T cells and thymic progenitors that had survived. Several hundred expanded graft clones reportedly gave rise to the alpha-beta T cells present about two months after transplant.

Trimming stripped 6 bases from V and 13 bases from J, with 4 bases between. Germline lookup yields CDR1 SEHNR and CDR2 FQNEAQ (reference sequence). This CDR3 has 8 residues. The sequence was collected from a boy in the first two years of life who had a stem cell transplant for acute myeloid leukemia, so the T cells may come from the graft donor. This chain joins TRBV7-9 and TRBJ2-1; D is unresolved. The starting material was PBMCs, mostly from graft donor cells, obtained 360 days after TCRalphabeta/CD19-depleted stem cell transplant. The CDR3 DNA reads TGTGCCAGCAGTCCCCAGTTCTTC. It encodes CASSPQFF.